The T cell receptor beta chain under discussion was sequenced for a study of tumor and adjacent non-tumor tissue in lung cancer (dated by TCRdb to about 2018). About the study as a whole: Patients with adenocarcinoma (about 12), squamous cell carcinoma (2) and small cell lung cancer (1) were included in the cohort. The approximately 15 enrolled patients, of whom about 10 were men and 5 were women, were aged roughly 30 to 76 years and were diagnosed with TNM stage I to III disease. A total of roughly 130,000,000 productive TCRbeta reads were generated by sequencing, corresponding to an average of roughly 4.1 million reads per sample. The study compared bulk TCRbeta repertoires from lung tumor tissue and matched distant non-tumor lung tissue of some 15 lung cancer patients. For each patient, one tumor sample and one normal lung sample were taken, giving around 30 paired specimens that underwent TCRbeta CDR3 sequencing.

What the work shows at the level of the full study, not this receptor alone: TCR diversity was significantly higher in younger patients, and greater tumor TCR diversity was associated with shorter overall survival and shorter disease-free survival. Tumor tissue showed significantly higher TCR diversity (inverse Simpson) than normal lung tissue, at around 450 vs 150 (P = 0.0075, Mann-Whitney U test). The top 100 clones accounted for a significantly larger cumulative portion of the repertoire in normal lung than in tumor tissue. Neither the sequencing platform nor unique molecular identifiers are named or mentioned anywhere in the methods. Peripheral blood was not sequenced, so blood TCRbeta repertoires in these lung cancer patients were not examined. Only roughly 16 patients were in the cohort, and the authors stated that larger samples and more detailed clinical data are needed.

Of note for this clonotype: The clone's antigen remains unknown. Base-call qualities are not available, and no considerably larger clone is one nucleotide away.

Per the germline V gene (reference sequence), DFQATT is the CDR1 and SNEGSKA is the CDR2. The CDR3 contains 15 residues, cysteine and phenylalanine counted. Only the CDR3 part of the read is kept: 45 bases, read in frame from the first base. Germline trimming: 1 base from V, 13 bases from J; junction bases outside gene matches: 17. Library preparation used multiplex PCR. The sequencer listed for this sample is Illumina HiSeq 2500. TCRbeta libraries were built by three rounds of nested PCR using primers (Table S4), following protocols modified from ARM-PCR. Before sequencing, PCR products in the 200-500 bp range were cut out of the gel and cleaned up using the QIAquick gel extraction kit. Turning to the authors' computational methods: Reads were cleaned using Trimmomatic, were merged into complete CDR3 sequences using FLASH, and were assigned to V(D)J germline segments using MiTCR. Clonal diversity was calculated as the inverse Simpson's index using VDJtools. A read counted as productive if the sequence was in-frame and lacked a premature stop codon. TCRdb trimmed the raw reads at Q25, called clones with MiXCR and kept productive beta chains. Each entry is one CDR3 protein sequence, shown with its most common DNA and genes. The V and J calls were not made by the authors but by TCRdb's processing. This sample holds more than 95,000 distinct CDR3 sequences; roughly 64% were observed only once. The top ten hold 9.5% to 15% of the sample.

RNA was isolated from bulk unsorted tissue, and RNA quality was assessed with a NanoDrop ND-1000 and an Agilent 2100. Newly diagnosed lung cancer patients without prior chemotherapy who had been admitted for thoracic surgery in China between August and November 2014 were enrolled as donors. Anyone who had undergone radiotherapy or chemotherapy before, or who had another cancer at the same time, was left out of the study. Pieces of surgical tissue measuring roughly 1-2.2 cm3 were kept in RNAlater solution and held at -80 degrees C until needed. The sample was lung tumor tissue. This receptor was identified in a man younger than 45 with non-small cell lung cancer. Here the chain combines TRBV20-1 and TRBJ2-5, with TRBD2 matching 8 junction bases. The sequence in DNA is TGCAGTGCTAGAGGGACTAGCCAGGGTCCTGAGGCCCGGTACTTC. Its coded protein is CSARGTSQGPEARYF.